A single TCR beta chain is shown here with its context. V trimming: 1 base; J trimming: 7 bases; junction bases outside the gene matches: 15. CDR3 length: 18 residues. Per the germline V gene, CDR1 is MGHRA and CDR2 is YSYEKL. This sample stems from a study of cytomegalovirus exposure and HLA in healthy donors. The PCR had 60 Vbeta and 13 Jbeta primers. The assay was immunoSEQ multiplex PCR, and TCRdb's table has in-frame clones only and misses some. The sample holds 65,000 or so clones; around 80% are singletons and the top ten take 3%. The sample consisted of PBMCs. This chain links TRBV4-1 with TRBJ2-1; TRBD2 aligns across 8 bases. This receptor was taken from a girl aged 5 to 17 in good health and CMV-seropositive. As DNA, the CDR3 is TGCGCCAGCAGCCAAGTGGCGGGAGGTCCCGGGGGACGGAATGAGCAGTTCTTC. Its translation is CASSQVAGGPGGRNEQFF.